This T cell receptor beta chain was captured by sequencing in a study of CD8+ T cells in alopecia areata. V lost 1 base and J 0 bases, leaving 6 bases between the germline ends. Germline V lookup: CDR1 NSHNY, CDR2 SYGAGN. The CDR3 is 14 amino acids. About this clone itself: The genes and germline here are from mouse. Read sequence stops 4 residues before the CDR3 end, and the germline J gene provides the missing end.

RNA, once extracted, was reverse transcribed into cDNA for use as the sequencing template. Sequencing used immunoSEQ multiplex PCR; TCRdb keeps in-frame clones, though not all of them. The sample contains about 110,000 clones, none occurring once; around 20% lies in the top ten. Sequenced input: lesional skin. The genes are TRBV13-1 and TRBJ2-4; D perhaps matches TRBD1 (5 bases). This TCR was recovered from a C3H/HeJ mouse with alopecia areata. The mouse line has the MHC haplotype H2-k. The sequenced part of the CDR3 DNA is TGTGCCAGCAGTGATCCAGGGAGTCAAAAC. It specifies CASSDPGSQN. The complete CDR3 sequence is CASSDPGSQNTLYF.